This T cell receptor beta chain was found in a study of shared clonotypes between healthy human individuals. Study outcomes and limitations: Clonotypes which were not shared had lower generation probabilities than clonotypes that all four donors shared.

Germline CDR1 is GTSNPN and CDR2 is SVGIG (reference sequence). The CDR3 is 14 amino acids. V gave up 0 bases and J gave up 4 bases; unmatched junction bases: 3. On this clone: Its antigen remains unidentified.

Genomic DNA per cell subset filled all wells of several immunoSEQ plates. Produced via immunoSEQ multiplex PCR; TCRdb's table is partial and in-frame only. The sample has approximately 980,000 clones, about 80% seen once. This sequence joins TRBV30 and TRBJ2-1; 7 nucleotides line up with TRBD1. The sequencing input was memory CD4+ T cells sorted from blood. Subset in this sample: CD45RA-negative fraction. The sequence was collected from a young man in good health. The CDR3 DNA reads as TGTGCCTGGAGTGTGGCAGGGGGTTACAATGAGCAGTTCTTC. It yields the protein CAWSVAGGYNEQFF.